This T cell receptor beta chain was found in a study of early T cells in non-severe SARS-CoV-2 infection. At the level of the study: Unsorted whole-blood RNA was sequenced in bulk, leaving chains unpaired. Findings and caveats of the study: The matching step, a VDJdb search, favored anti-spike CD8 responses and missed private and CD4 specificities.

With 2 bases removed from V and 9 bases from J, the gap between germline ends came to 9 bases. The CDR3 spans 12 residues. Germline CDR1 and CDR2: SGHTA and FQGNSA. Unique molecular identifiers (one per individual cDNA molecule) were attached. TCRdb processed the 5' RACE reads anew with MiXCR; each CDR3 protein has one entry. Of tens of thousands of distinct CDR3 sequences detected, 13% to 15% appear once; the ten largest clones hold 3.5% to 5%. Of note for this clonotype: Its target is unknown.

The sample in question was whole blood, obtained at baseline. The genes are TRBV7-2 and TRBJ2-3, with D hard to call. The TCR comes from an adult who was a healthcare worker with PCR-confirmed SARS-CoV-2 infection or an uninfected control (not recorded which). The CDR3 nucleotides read TGTGCCAGCAGCTTATCAAGCAACACGCAGTATTTT. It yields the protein CASSLSSNTQYF.